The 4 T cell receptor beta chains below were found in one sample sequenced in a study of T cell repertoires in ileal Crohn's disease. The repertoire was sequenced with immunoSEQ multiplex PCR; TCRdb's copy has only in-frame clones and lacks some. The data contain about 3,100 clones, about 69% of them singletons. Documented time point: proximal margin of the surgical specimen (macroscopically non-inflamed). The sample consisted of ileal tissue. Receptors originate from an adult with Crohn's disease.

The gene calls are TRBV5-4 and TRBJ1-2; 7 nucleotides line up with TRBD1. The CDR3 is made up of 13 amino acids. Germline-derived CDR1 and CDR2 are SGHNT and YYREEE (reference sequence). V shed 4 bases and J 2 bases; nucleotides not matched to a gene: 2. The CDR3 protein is CASSETGNYGYTF. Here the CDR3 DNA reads TGTGCCAGCAGCGAGACAGGGAACTATGGCTACACCTTC.

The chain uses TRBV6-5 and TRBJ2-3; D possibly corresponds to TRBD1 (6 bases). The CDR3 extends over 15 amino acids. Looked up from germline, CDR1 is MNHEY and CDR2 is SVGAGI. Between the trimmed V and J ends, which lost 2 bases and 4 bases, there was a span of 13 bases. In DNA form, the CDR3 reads TGTGCCAGCAGTTACACAGGGCTTGGGCCAGATACGCAGTATTTT. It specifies CASSYTGLGPDTQYF.

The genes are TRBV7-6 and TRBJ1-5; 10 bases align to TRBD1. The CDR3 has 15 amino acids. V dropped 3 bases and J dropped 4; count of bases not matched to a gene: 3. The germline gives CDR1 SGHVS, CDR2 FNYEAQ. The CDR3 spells CASSLDRGRNQPQHF. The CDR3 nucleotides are TGTGCCAGCAGCTTGGACAGGGGGAGAAATCAGCCCCAGCATTTT.

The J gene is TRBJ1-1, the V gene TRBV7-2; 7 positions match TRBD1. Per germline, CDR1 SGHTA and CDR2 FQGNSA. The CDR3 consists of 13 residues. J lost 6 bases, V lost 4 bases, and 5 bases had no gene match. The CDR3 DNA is TGTGCCAGCAGCTCCCGGACAGGTTCTGAAGCTTTCTTT. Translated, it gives CASSSRTGSEAFF.